The clone carrying this T cell receptor beta chain has at least ten counts. Its target is unknown. Amplification of TRBV12-4/TRBJ1-2 clonotypes used adaptor-ligated barcode primers. From the multiplex PCR reads, TCRdb called clonotypes with MiXCR, one entry per CDR3 protein. The sample records approximately 500 distinct CDR3 sequences, less than 9% being singletons. Study findings and constraints: Tumor Tregs overlapped most with tumor, then blood, naive CD4+ cells.

Treg sorting used a CD4+CD25+CD127-/low gate. Trimming cost V 3 bases and J 0 bases, with 14 bases left between them. The CDR3 runs to 16 residues. The receptor was isolated from a female donor with breast cancer. This chain uses TRBV12-3 or TRBV12-4 with TRBJ1-2; D ambiguous. What was sequenced was tumor-infiltrating Tregs sorted from the breast tumor. DNA of the CDR3: TGTGCCAGCAGTTTCGGCAGGCGACCTTCTAACTATGGCTACACCTTC. Protein product: CASSFGRRPSNYGYTF.